This T cell receptor beta chain was obtained from a study of glioma-infiltrating T cells. General observations from the study: Tissue and blood shared very few CDR3 sequences. Gliomas, especially low-grade, showed above-expected tissue-blood divergence; non-neoplastic patients showed below.

The germline CDR1 and CDR2 sequences are MDHEN and SYDVKM. The V end lost 5 bases, the J end lost 12 bases, and 17 bases lay between the germline ends. There are 12 residues in the CDR3. This clonotype was found many times. Its antigen remains unidentified. Amplification of TCR alpha and beta CDR3 regions from RNA used iRepertoire nested multiplex PCR. TCRdb passed the multiplex PCR reads through MiXCR, listing each CDR3 protein once. This table holds about 190,000 distinct CDR3 sequences, approximately 30% found once. This TCR derives from a human donor with low-grade glioma or glioblastoma, undergoing nonglioma brain surgery, or in good health (not recorded which). The sequenced sample consisted of glioma tissue, nonneoplastic brain tissue, or PBMCs (not recorded which). The gene calls are TRBV28 and TRBJ2-7; D remains unclear. The CDR3 reads CASSTTFISGYF. DNA of the CDR3: TGTGCCAGCAGTACCACTTTTATTTCAGGGTACTTC.